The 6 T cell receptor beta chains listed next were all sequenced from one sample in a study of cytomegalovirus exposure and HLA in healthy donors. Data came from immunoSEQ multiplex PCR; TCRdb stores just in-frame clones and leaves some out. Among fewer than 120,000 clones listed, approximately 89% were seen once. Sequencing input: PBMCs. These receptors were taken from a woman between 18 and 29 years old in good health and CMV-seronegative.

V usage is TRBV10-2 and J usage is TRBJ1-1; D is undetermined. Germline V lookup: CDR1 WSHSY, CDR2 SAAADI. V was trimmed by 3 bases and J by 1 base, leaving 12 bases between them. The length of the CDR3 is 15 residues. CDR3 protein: CASSDRPGGNTEAFF. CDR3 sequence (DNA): TGCGCCAGCAGTGACCGCCCGGGTGGGAACACTGAAGCTTTCTTT.

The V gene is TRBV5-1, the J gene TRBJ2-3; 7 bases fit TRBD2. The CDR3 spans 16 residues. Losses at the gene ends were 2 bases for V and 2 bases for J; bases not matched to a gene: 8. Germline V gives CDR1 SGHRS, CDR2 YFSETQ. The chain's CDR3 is CASSFGTGGYTDTQYF. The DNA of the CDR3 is TGCGCCAGCAGCTTCGGAACGGGGGGATACACAGATACGCAGTATTTT.

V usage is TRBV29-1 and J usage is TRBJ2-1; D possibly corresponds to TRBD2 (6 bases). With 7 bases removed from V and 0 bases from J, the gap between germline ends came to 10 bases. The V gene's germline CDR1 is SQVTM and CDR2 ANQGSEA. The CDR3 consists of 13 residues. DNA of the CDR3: TGCAGCGCTGGACTAAGCTCCTACAATGAGCAGTTCTTC. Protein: CSAGLSSYNEQFF.

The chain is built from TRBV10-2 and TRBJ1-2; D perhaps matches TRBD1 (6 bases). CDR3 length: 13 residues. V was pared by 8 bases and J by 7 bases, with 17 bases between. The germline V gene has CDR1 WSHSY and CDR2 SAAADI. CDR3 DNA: TGCGCCAGCTCTCCTGACAGGTCGAGTGGCTACACCTTC. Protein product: CASSPDRSSGYTF.

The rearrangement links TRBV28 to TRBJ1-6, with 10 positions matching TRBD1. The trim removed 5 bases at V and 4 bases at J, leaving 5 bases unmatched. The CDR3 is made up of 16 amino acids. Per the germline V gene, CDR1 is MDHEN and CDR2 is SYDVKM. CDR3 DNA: TGTGCCAGCAGTATCAGGACAGGGGGTTATAATTCACCCCTCCACTTT. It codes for CASSIRTGGYNSPLHF.

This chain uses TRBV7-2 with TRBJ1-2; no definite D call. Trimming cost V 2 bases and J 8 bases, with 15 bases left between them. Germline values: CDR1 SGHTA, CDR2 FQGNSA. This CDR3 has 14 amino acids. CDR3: CASSLTGYASGYTF. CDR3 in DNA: TGTGCCAGCAGCTTAACGGGGTATGCTTCCGGCTACACCTTC. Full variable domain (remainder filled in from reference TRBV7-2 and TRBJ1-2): GAGVSQSPSNKVTEKGKDVELRCDPISGHTALYWYRQSLGQGLEFLIYFQGNSAPDKSGLPSDRFSAERTGGSVSTLTIQRTQQEDSAVYLCASSLTGYASGYTFGSGTRLTVV.